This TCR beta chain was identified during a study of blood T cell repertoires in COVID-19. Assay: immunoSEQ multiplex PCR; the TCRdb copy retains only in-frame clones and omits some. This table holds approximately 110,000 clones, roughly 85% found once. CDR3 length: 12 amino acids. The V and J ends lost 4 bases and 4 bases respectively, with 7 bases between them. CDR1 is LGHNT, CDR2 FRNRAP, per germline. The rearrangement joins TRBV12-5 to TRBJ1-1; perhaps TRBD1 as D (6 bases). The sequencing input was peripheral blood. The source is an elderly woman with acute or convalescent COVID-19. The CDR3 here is CASGSRGTEAFF. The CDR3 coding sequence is TGTGCTAGTGGTTCCAGGGGCACTGAAGCTTTCTTT.